The rows below give T cell receptor beta chains drawn from one sample of a study of Tregs in tolerant kidney transplant recipients. Data came from immunoSEQ multiplex PCR; TCRdb stores just in-frame clones and leaves some out. The table has 81,000 or so clones, over 75% seen once. Sequenced here: CD4+ T cells from blood (PBMCs), sampled 24 months after the transplant. These TCRs come from a human patient who received a combined kidney and bone marrow transplant. Some T cells may trace back to the graft donor. CDR3s include the opening cysteine and the closing phenylalanine or tryptophan. D genes are given only for firm matches. Not every row has a clone size; where given, it reads once, few, many or a size class.

clone_size: NA
j_call: TRBJ1-1
d_call: NA
v_call: TRBV19
cdr3_nt: TGTGCCAGTAGTATACACAAAACCGGGACAAAGAACACTGAAGCTTTCTTT
cdr3_aa: CASSIHKTGTKNTEAFF

clone_size: NA
j_call: TRBJ2-7
d_call: NA
v_call: TRBV13
cdr3_nt: TGTGCCAGCAGCGTAACTAGCAAGGGGTCCTACGAGCAGTACTTC
cdr3_aa: CASSVTSKGSYEQYF

clone_size: NA
j_call: TRBJ2-3
d_call: NA
v_call: TRBV19
cdr3_nt: TGTGCCAGTAGGGGATTCGACAGGATTACAGATACGCAGTATTTT
cdr3_aa: CASRGFDRITDTQYF

clone_size: NA
j_call: TRBJ2-5
d_call: TRBD2
v_call: TRBV19
cdr3_nt: TGTGCCAGTAGTCGTCGACTAGCGGGAGGGTCCGAGACCCAGTACTTC
cdr3_aa: CASSRRLAGGSETQYF

clone_size: NA
j_call: TRBJ2-1
d_call: NA
v_call: TRBV9
cdr3_nt: TGTGCCAGCAGCCCAGCGCCAGGGTACTACAATGAGCAGTTCTTC
cdr3_aa: CASSPAPGYYNEQFF

clone_size: NA
j_call: TRBJ2-7
d_call: TRBD1
v_call: TRBV18
cdr3_nt: TGTGCCAGCTCACCACCAGGACAGGGGCACTACGAGCAGTACTTC
cdr3_aa: CASSPPGQGHYEQYF

clone_size: few
j_call: TRBJ1-3
d_call: NA
v_call: TRBV5-1
cdr3_nt: TGCGCCAGCAGCAGGGGGACGGACGGAAACACCATATATTTT
cdr3_aa: CASSRGTDGNTIYF

clone_size: NA
j_call: TRBJ1-1
d_call: NA
v_call: TRBV9
cdr3_nt: TGTGCCAGCAGCGTAGCTTCGGTGAACACTGAAGCTTTCTTT
cdr3_aa: CASSVASVNTEAFF

clone_size: NA
j_call: TRBJ2-7
d_call: NA
v_call: TRBV27
cdr3_nt: TGTGCCAGCAGACCCTTTCGCCACACCAACGGACAGTTTGCCGAGCAGTACTTC
cdr3_aa: CASRPFRHTNGQFAEQYF

clone_size: NA
j_call: TRBJ1-1
d_call: NA
v_call: TRBV20-1
cdr3_nt: TGCAGTGCTAGAGGGGCCACTGAAGCTTTCTTT
cdr3_aa: CSARGATEAFF

clone_size: NA
j_call: TRBJ2-7
d_call: TRBD1
v_call: TRBV7-3
cdr3_nt: TGTGCCAGCAGTACAGGGGTAGGCCCCTACGAGCAGTACTTC
cdr3_aa: CASSTGVGPYEQYF